Listed here are 21 T cell receptor beta chains from one sample, sequenced in a study of shared clonotypes between healthy human individuals (dated by TCRdb to 2020 to 2022). The library was obtained by the immunoSEQ multiplex PCR assay. Entries here come from immuneACCESS through TCRdb and include only in-frame sequences with V and J called. Some clones fail to appear in such tables; in the studies checked, an unresolved V gene covers under half of the shortfall, and the cause of the remainder is unknown. In this sample the table shows about a million clones, roughly 72% of which occur a single time. The ten most abundant clones make up around 1.5% of the sample. Sequenced input: memory CD4+ T cells sorted from blood. In light of the paper, this sample's cell subset or site label describes: CD45RA-negative fraction. Receptors originate from a man aged 18-30 years in good health.

The chain is built from TRBV6-6 and TRBJ2-7, with 9 bases matching TRBD1. This CDR3 contains 14 residues. The germline V gene has CDR1 MNHNY and CDR2 SVGAGI (reference sequence). Losses at the gene ends were 5 bases for V and 2 bases for J; bases not matched to a gene: 4. The CDR3 nucleotides are TGTGCCAGCAGTACCCGACAGGGGGCCTACGAGCAGTACTTC. It encodes CASSTRQGAYEQYF.

V usage is TRBV2 and J usage is TRBJ1-2; 8 bases fit TRBD1. This CDR3 contains 14 residues. Per germline, CDR1 SNHLY and CDR2 FYNNEI. The ends lost 6 bases at V and 8 bases at J; junction bases unmatched: 11. The CDR3 DNA is TGTGCCAGCAGAGGACAGGGACCTATAGGAGGCTACACCTTC. As protein: CASRGQGPIGGYTF.

The rearrangement joins TRBV28 to TRBJ1-1, with 8 bases that match TRBD1. The CDR3 totals 15 residues. V dropped 4 bases and J dropped 0; count of bases not matched to a gene: 4. Germline V gives CDR1 MDHEN, CDR2 SYDVKM. CDR3 loop: CASSSPGGLNTEAFF. The CDR3 region has the DNA TGTGCCAGCAGTTCCCCAGGGGGCTTGAACACTGAAGCTTTCTTT.

This clone was observed a handful of times. The chain has TRBV7-2 and TRBJ2-1, with 12 bases aligning to TRBD2. The CDR3 has 13 residues. J was trimmed by 14 bases and V by 4 bases; bases with no gene match: 6. The germline CDR1 and CDR2 sequences are SGHTA and FQGNSA. The CDR3 is CASSSQTSGSKFF. CDR3 sequence (DNA): TGTGCCAGCAGCTCCCAGACTAGCGGGAGTAAGTTCTTC.

The rearrangement joins TRBV2 to TRBJ1-6; maybe TRBD1 (5 bases). Germline V gene data show CDR1 as SNHLY and CDR2 as FYNNEI. The CDR3 spans 15 residues. V was shortened by 1 base and J by 9 bases, with 13 bases between the two germline ends. The CDR3 bases are TGTGCCAGCAGTGAAGATCAAGGGGTGAGTTCACCCCTCCACTTT. Protein product: CASSEDQGVSSPLHF.

This chain joins TRBV18 and TRBJ1-2; D is possibly TRBD1 (5 bases). CDR3 length: 15 residues. V shed 4 bases and J shed 4 bases, with 16 bases lying between them. Per the germline V gene, CDR1 is KGHSH and CDR2 is LQKENI. The CDR3 DNA is TGTGCCAGCTCACGTGAATCGGGACTTAGCTATGGCTACACCTTC. Amino acid sequence: CASSRESGLSYGYTF. Drawing the rest from reference TRBV18 and TRBJ1-2, the complete variable domain is NAGVMQNPRHLVRRRGQEARLRCSPMKGHSHVYWYRQLPEEGLKFMVYLQKENIIDESGMPKERFSAEFPKEGPSILRIQQVVRGDSAAYFCASSRESGLSYGYTFGSGTRLTVV.

The chain's CDR3 is CASRGPAGPQHF. CDR3 nucleotide sequence: TGTGCCAGCAGGGGTCCTGCGGGGCCCCAGCATTTT. V gene TRBV2 combines with J gene TRBJ1-5; no definite D call. Germline V lookup: CDR1 SNHLY, CDR2 FYNNEI. The CDR3 is made up of 12 amino acids. Trimming pared 6 bases from V and 9 bases from J, leaving 12 bases between.

The chain is built from TRBV27 and TRBJ1-5, with a tentative D call TRBD1 (6 bases). Germline CDR1 is MNHEY and CDR2 is SMNVEV (reference sequence). V lost 6 bases and J 3 bases, leaving 15 bases between the germline ends. CDR3 size: 15 residues. This chain's CDR3 is CASSRTTGLNQPQHF. The CDR3 DNA follows: TGTGCCAGCAGCCGCACTACAGGGCTCAATCAGCCCCAGCATTTT.

The CDR3 loop reads CSVGPGTSGQETQYF. The CDR3 DNA follows: TGCAGCGTTGGCCCCGGGACTAGCGGCCAAGAGACCCAGTACTTC. This chain uses TRBV29-1 with TRBJ2-5; 11 nucleotides align to TRBD2. V lost 4 bases, J lost 1 base, and 5 bases stayed unmatched. Germline values: CDR1 SQVTM, CDR2 ANQGSEA. The CDR3 has 15 amino acids.

This rearrangement joins TRBV6-1 to TRBJ1-2, with a tentative D call TRBD1 (5 bases). The germline gives CDR1 MNHNS, CDR2 SASEGT. The V gene lost 3 bases and the J gene lost 7 bases, with 12 bases spanning the gap. This CDR3 contains 13 residues. DNA for the CDR3: TGTGCCAGCAGTGAGGCAGGGCAGGTTGGCTACACCTTC. Protein: CASSEAGQVGYTF.

This chain links TRBV7-6 with TRBJ2-2; the D gene is possibly TRBD2 (6 bases). V gave up 11 bases and J gave up 2 bases, with 15 bases separating them. This CDR3 contains 14 residues. CDR1 SGHVS and CDR2 FNYEAQ come from the germline V gene. The CDR3 region has the DNA TGTGCCGGGGGGTTAGGAACAAACACCGGGGAGCTGTTTTTT. Encoded protein: CAGGLGTNTGELFF.

This clone was recorded only once. The V gene is TRBV6-4, the J gene TRBJ2-1, with 7 bases that match TRBD2. In germline, CDR1 is MRHNA, CDR2 SNTAGT. The CDR3 contains 14 residues. V was clipped by 5 bases and J by 5 bases; unmatched bases: 6. The CDR3 sequence is CASSRSGTDNEQFF. CDR3 DNA: TGTGCCAGCAGTAGAAGCGGGACCGACAATGAGCAGTTCTTC.

The chain links TRBV10-1 to TRBJ2-5; no firm D call. The CDR3 spans 15 residues. V lost 6 bases and J 5 bases, leaving 19 bases between the germline ends. Germline V lookup: CDR1 WNHNN, CDR2 SYGVQD (reference sequence). The CDR3 coding sequence is TGCGCCAGCAGCCGCACCTCCGGACCAGAGGAGACCCAGTACTTC. Translation gives CASSRTSGPEETQYF.

The J gene is TRBJ2-7, the V gene TRBV5-1; TRBD2 agrees at 7 bases. There are 14 residues in the CDR3. Germline CDR1 is SGHRS and CDR2 is YFSETQ. Germline trimming cut 4 bases from V and 5 bases from J; bases unmatched to any gene: 9. The CDR3, as DNA: TGCGCCAGCAGCATTAGCGGGTTCCCGGACGAGCAGTACTTC. It codes for CASSISGFPDEQYF.

This clone occurred a few times. The chain couples TRBV2 to TRBJ2-7, with D unclear. The V end was cut by 1 base, the J end by 7 bases, with 8 bases between. CDR1 is SNHLY, CDR2 FYNNEI, per germline. CDR3 length equals 12 residues. The CDR3 sequence: CASSEGAGEQYF. In nucleotides, the CDR3 is TGTGCCAGCAGTGAAGGGGCCGGAGAGCAGTACTTC.

This chain links TRBV5-1 with TRBJ1-6; no clear D. Trimming removed 0 bases at V and 7 bases at J, with 11 bases between. Per germline, CDR1 SGHRS and CDR2 YFSETQ. The CDR3 is made up of 15 amino acids. The CDR3 DNA sequence: TGCGCCAGCAGCTTGGGACTACCCCAGAATTCACCCCTCCACTTT. Its protein product is CASSLGLPQNSPLHF.

A word on this clone: A much larger clonotype is one base distant, so this may be a read error. The chain carries TRBV5-4 and TRBJ1-2; the match to TRBD1 covers 12 bases. V gave up 5 bases and J gave up 4 bases; unmatched junction bases: 0. This CDR3 has 13 residues. Per germline, CDR1 SGHNT and CDR2 YYREEE (reference sequence). The DNA for the CDR3 is TGTGCCAGCAGGGGACAGGGGGCCTATGGCTACACCTTC. Protein product: CASRGQGAYGYTF.

The chain recombines TRBV7-9 with TRBJ1-4, with TRBD1 matching over 7 bases. This CDR3 spans 15 amino acids. From germline, CDR1 is SEHNR and CDR2 FQNEAQ (reference sequence). Trimming cost V 5 bases and J 2 bases; bases outside gene matches: 5. The CDR3 here is CASSGLDRTNEKLFF. The CDR3 DNA reads as TGTGCCAGCAGCGGACTGGACAGGACTAATGAAAAACTGTTTTTT.

This clone came up once. This chain joins TRBV7-2 and TRBJ1-6; TRBD1 matches at 12 bases. CDR3 length equals 13 residues. Per germline, CDR1 SGHTA and CDR2 FQGNSA. Trimming cost V 5 bases and J 14 bases; bases outside gene matches: 4. The DNA of the CDR3 is TGTGCCAGCAGCGGGGACAGGGGGCGATCCCTCCACTTT. This codes for CASSGDRGRSLHF.

This clone was seen just once. V usage is TRBV5-1 and J usage is TRBJ1-6; a weak D match, TRBD1 (5 bases). Germline assignment: CDR1 SGHRS and CDR2 YFSETQ. The CDR3 covers 15 residues. V gave up 2 bases and J gave up 7 bases, with 13 bases separating them. CDR3 in amino acids: CASSFGAGKNSPLHF. The DNA for the CDR3 is TGCGCCAGCAGCTTCGGAGCAGGGAAGAATTCACCCCTCCACTTT.

This clone was found a few times. The gene calls are TRBV11-2 and TRBJ2-2, with a tentative D call TRBD1 (6 bases). The CDR3 spans 13 residues. CDR1 and CDR2 from the germline V gene are SGHAT and FQNNGV. The V end was cut by 7 bases, the J end by 6 bases, with 12 bases between. CDR3 in amino acids: CASTSWGPGELFF. DNA of the CDR3: TGTGCCAGCACCTCCTGGGGGCCCGGGGAGCTGTTTTTT.